This T cell receptor beta chain is from a study of cytomegalovirus exposure and HLA in healthy donors. Study conclusions and caveats: Most TCR sequences proved rare, with some public TCRs found in many donors.

Germline CDR1 reads SGDLS; CDR2 reads YYNGEE. The ends were cut back, 0 bases at V and 0 bases at J, with 4 bases in the middle. This CDR3 spans 14 amino acids. Researchers ran the PCR with 60 Vbeta and 13 Jbeta primers. Method: immunoSEQ multiplex PCR; TCRdb's copy keeps in-frame clones and lacks some. The table records 150,000 or so clones, around 76% of them present only once. In this sample, this clone turned up once. Its antigen is unknown. This clonotype was sampled from a female donor in good health and CMV-seronegative. The sample comprised PBMCs. The V and J genes are TRBV9 and TRBJ1-5; no reliable D call. CDR3 loop: CASSVDHSNQPQHF. The CDR3 region has the DNA TGTGCCAGCAGCGTAGATCATAGCAATCAGCCCCAGCATTTT.